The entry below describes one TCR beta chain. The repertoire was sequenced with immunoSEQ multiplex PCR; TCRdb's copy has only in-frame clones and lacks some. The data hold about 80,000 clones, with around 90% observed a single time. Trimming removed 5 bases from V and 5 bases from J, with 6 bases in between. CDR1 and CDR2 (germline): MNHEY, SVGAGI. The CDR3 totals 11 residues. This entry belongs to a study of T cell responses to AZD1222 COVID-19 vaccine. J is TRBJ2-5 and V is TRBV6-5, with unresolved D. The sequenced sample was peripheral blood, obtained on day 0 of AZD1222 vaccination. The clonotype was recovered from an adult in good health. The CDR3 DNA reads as TGTGCCAGCAGTCCAAAGGAGACCCAGTACTTC. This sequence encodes CASSPKETQYF.